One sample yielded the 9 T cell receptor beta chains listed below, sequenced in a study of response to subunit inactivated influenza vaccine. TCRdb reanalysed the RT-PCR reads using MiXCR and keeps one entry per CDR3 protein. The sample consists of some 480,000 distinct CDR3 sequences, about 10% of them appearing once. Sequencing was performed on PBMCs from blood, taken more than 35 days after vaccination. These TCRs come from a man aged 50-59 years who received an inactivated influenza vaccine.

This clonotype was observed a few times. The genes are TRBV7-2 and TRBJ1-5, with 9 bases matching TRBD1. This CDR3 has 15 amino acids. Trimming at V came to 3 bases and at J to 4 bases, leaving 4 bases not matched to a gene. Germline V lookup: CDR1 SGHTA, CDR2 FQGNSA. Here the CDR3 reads CASSFGGTGNQPQHF. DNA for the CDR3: TGTGCCAGCAGCTTCGGCGGGACAGGGAATCAGCCCCAGCATTTT.

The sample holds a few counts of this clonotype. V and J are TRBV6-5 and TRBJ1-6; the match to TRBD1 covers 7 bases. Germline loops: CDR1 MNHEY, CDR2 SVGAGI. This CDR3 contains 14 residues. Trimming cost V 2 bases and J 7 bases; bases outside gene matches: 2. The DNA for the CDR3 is TGTGCCAGCAGTTACGGGACAGAGAATTCACCCCTCCACTTT. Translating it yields CASSYGTENSPLHF.

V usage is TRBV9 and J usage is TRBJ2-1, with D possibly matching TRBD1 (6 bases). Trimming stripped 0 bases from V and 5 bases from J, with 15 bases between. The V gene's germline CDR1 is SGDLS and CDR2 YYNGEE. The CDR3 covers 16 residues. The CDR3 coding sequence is TGTGCCAGCAGCGTAGCCTCGCTGACAGGTAACAATGAGCAGTTCTTC. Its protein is CASSVASLTGNNEQFF.

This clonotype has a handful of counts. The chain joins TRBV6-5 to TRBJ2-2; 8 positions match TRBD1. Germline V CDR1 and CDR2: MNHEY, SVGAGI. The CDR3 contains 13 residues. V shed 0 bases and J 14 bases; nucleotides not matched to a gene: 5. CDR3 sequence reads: CASSYSLRGQLFF. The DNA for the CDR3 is TGTGCCAGCAGTTACTCTCTCAGGGGGCAACTGTTTTTT.

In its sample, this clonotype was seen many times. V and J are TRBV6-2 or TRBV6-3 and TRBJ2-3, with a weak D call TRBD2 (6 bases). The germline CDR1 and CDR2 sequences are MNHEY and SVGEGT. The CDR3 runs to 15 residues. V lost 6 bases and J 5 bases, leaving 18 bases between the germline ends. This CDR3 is CASSPPFLAQDTQYF. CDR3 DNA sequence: TGTGCCAGCAGCCCCCCATTCCTAGCGCAAGATACGCAGTATTTT.

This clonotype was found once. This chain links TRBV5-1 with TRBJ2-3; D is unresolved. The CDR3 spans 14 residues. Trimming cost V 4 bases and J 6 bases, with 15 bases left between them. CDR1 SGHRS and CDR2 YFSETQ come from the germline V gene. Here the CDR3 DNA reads TGCGCCAGCAGCCTACCCCCAGAGTGGGATACGCAGTATTTT. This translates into CASSLPPEWDTQYF.

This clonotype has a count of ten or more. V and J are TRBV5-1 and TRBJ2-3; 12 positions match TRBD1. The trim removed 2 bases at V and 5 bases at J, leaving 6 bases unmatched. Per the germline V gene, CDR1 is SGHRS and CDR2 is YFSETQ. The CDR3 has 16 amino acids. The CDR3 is CASSFRDRGLQDTQYF. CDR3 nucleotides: TGCGCCAGCAGCTTCCGGGACAGGGGGCTCCAAGATACGCAGTATTTT.

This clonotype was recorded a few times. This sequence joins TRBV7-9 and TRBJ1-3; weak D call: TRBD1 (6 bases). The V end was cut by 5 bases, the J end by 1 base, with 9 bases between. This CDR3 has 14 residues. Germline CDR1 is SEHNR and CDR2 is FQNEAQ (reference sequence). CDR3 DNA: TGTGCCAGCAGCCGAGACAGGTCTGGAAACACCATATATTTT. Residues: CASSRDRSGNTIYF.

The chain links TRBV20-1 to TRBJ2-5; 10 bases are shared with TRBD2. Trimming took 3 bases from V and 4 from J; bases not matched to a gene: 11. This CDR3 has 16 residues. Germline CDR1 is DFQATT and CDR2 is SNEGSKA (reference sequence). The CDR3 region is CSASVAAGGPGETQYF. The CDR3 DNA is TGCAGTGCTAGTGTGGCAGCGGGAGGGCCGGGAGAGACCCAGTACTTC.